Each of the 25 T cell receptor beta chains below was sequenced from the same sample in a study of blood T cell repertoires in COVID-19. The repertoire was sequenced with immunoSEQ multiplex PCR; TCRdb's copy has only in-frame clones and lacks some. The profile shows 80,000 to 95,000 clones, around 86% of them singletons. Sequenced: peripheral blood. The receptors stem from an older woman with acute or convalescent COVID-19.

The rearrangement uses TRBV5-1 and TRBJ2-5, with a weak D call TRBD1 (7 bases). CDR3 length equals 15 residues. Trimming removed 0 bases at V and 5 bases at J, with 14 bases between. Germline values: CDR1 SGHRS, CDR2 YFSETQ. The CDR3 spells CASSLDLTGRETQYF. The DNA for the CDR3 is TGCGCCAGCAGCTTGGACCTGACAGGGAGGGAGACCCAGTACTTC.

This chain joins TRBV24-1 and TRBJ2-7; weak D call: TRBD2 (5 bases). V lost 4 bases and J lost 0, with 9 bases in between. CDR3 size: 14 residues. The germline CDR1 and CDR2 sequences are KGHDR and SFDVKD. The CDR3 spells CATSDPGISYEQYF. CDR3 sequence (DNA): TGTGCCACCAGTGACCCGGGAATCTCCTACGAGCAGTACTTC.

This chain links TRBV5-4 with TRBJ1-5; 9 bases are a match to TRBD1. CDR3 length: 15 residues. Germline V lookup: CDR1 SGHNT, CDR2 YYREEE (reference sequence). Trimming at V came to 3 bases and at J to 6 bases, leaving 7 bases not matched to a gene. The DNA for the CDR3 is TGTGCCAGCAGCTCGACTGACAGGGGGGGTCAGCCCCAGCATTTT. Protein: CASSSTDRGGQPQHF.

The rearrangement joins TRBV19 to TRBJ1-5; 9 nucleotides agree with TRBD1. CDR1 is LNHDA and CDR2 is SQIVND in the germline V gene (reference sequence). The CDR3 consists of 15 residues. V lost 3 bases, J lost 8 bases, and 8 bases stayed unmatched. The CDR3 bases are TGTGCCAGTAGTATCATTGGACAGGGGTCGGAGCCCCAGCATTTT. The encoded protein is CASSIIGQGSEPQHF. The full variable domain, with the rest looked up from reference TRBV19 and TRBJ1-5, is DGGITQSPKYLFRKEGQNVTLSCEQNLNHDAMYWYRQDPGQGLRLIYYSQIVNDFQKGDIAEGYSVSREKKESFPLTVTSAQKNPTAFYLCASSIIGQGSEPQHFGDGTRLSIL.

The gene calls are TRBV11-3 and TRBJ1-1, with 9 bases identical to TRBD1. With V trimmed by 5 bases and J by 5 bases, 3 bases remained unmatched. This CDR3 region has 13 residues. CDR1 SGHNT and CDR2 YENEEA come from the germline V gene. The CDR3 loop is CASSRTGVTEAFF. The CDR3 DNA follows: TGTGCCAGCAGCCGGACAGGGGTAACTGAAGCTTTCTTT.

The rearrangement uses TRBV19 and TRBJ1-2; unclear D gene. The length of the CDR3 is 14 residues. The V gene lost 10 bases and the J gene lost 1 base, with 16 bases spanning the gap. The V gene's germline CDR1 is LNHDA and CDR2 SQIVND (reference sequence). The CDR3 protein is CATRSWERNYGYTF. Written as DNA, the CDR3 is TGTGCCACCAGGAGTTGGGAGCGTAACTATGGCTACACCTTC.

The V gene is TRBV19, the J gene TRBJ1-5; no clear D gene. This CDR3 spans 15 amino acids. The germline CDR1 and CDR2 sequences are LNHDA and SQIVND (reference sequence). V lost 7 bases and J lost 4, with 17 bases in between. The CDR3 DNA sequence: TGTGCCAGTATGTCATCTTGGCCGACTAATCAGCCCCAGCATTTT. This codes for CASMSSWPTNQPQHF. Combining the CDR3 with reference TRBV19 and TRBJ1-5 gives the whole variable domain DGGITQSPKYLFRKEGQNVTLSCEQNLNHDAMYWYRQDPGQGLRLIYYSQIVNDFQKGDIAEGYSVSREKKESFPLTVTSAQKNPTAFYLCASMSSWPTNQPQHFGDGTRLSIL.

The genes are TRBV6-1 and TRBJ2-2; D is possibly TRBD1 (5 bases). The CDR3 runs 15 residues. Deletions cut 2 bases from V and 6 bases from J, with 13 bases between. The V gene's germline CDR1 is MNHNS and CDR2 SASEGT. CDR3 DNA sequence: TGTGCCAGCAGTGAACTCTGGACATCGCCCGGGGAGCTGTTTTTT. Its translation: CASSELWTSPGELFF.

This chain links TRBV19 with TRBJ1-5; tentatively, D is TRBD1 (5 bases). The germline V gene encodes CDR1 LNHDA and CDR2 SQIVND (reference sequence). This CDR3 is built from 14 residues. V lost 2 bases and J 7 bases, leaving 12 bases between the germline ends. CDR3 nucleotides: TGTGCCAGTAGTATAACGCAGGGTCTACAGCCCCAGCATTTT. Encoded protein: CASSITQGLQPQHF.

This chain uses TRBV10-3 with TRBJ2-1; TRBD2 aligns across 10 bases. The V and J ends lost 3 bases and 8 bases, in that order; junction bases with no gene match: 10. The CDR3 covers 16 residues. CDR1 and CDR2 (germline): ENHRY, SYGVKD. Written as DNA, the CDR3 is TGTGCCATCAGTGAATTTGGCTCTAGCGGGAGTTATGAGCAGTTCTTC. As protein: CAISEFGSSGSYEQFF.

The V and J genes are TRBV10-1 and TRBJ2-2, with TRBD2 matching 12 bases. This CDR3 has 16 residues. The ends lost 4 bases at V and 1 base at J; junction bases unmatched: 1. The V gene's germline CDR1 is WNHNN and CDR2 SYGVQD (reference sequence). CDR3 sequence: CASSGGLAGNTGELFF. The CDR3 DNA follows: TGCGCCAGCAGTGGGGGACTAGCGGGGAACACCGGGGAGCTGTTTTTT.

This chain connects TRBV11-3 to TRBJ2-1; 7 bases are a match to TRBD1. Trimming removed 5 bases from V and 6 bases from J; junction bases left unmatched: 16. The CDR3 has 17 amino acids. CDR1 and CDR2 from the germline V gene are SGHNT and YENEEA. The CDR3 nucleotides read TGTGCCAGCAGCCCTAGTAAGTCAGGGGGTCTTTTCAATGAGCAGTTCTTC. Its protein product is CASSPSKSGGLFNEQFF.

The rearrangement joins TRBV7-8 to TRBJ2-2; D is unresolved. Trimming took off 1 base at V and 1 base at J, with 7 bases between the two ends. This CDR3 comprises 15 residues. Germline CDR1 reads SGHVS; CDR2 reads FQNEAQ. CDR3 protein: CASSLGPGNTGELFF. The CDR3 DNA is TGTGCCAGCAGCTTAGGCCCGGGGAACACCGGGGAGCTGTTTTTT.

The rearrangement joins TRBV5-1 to TRBJ1-6; possibly TRBD1 for D (5 bases). Per germline, CDR1 SGHRS and CDR2 YFSETQ. The CDR3 runs 16 residues. V was shortened by 1 base and J by 13 bases, with 21 bases between the two germline ends. The CDR3: CASSLRGGARLDPLHF. The CDR3 DNA is TGCGCCAGCAGCTTGAGGGGAGGGGCCCGTTTAGATCCCCTCCACTTT.

The genes are TRBV19 and TRBJ1-3, with D possibly being TRBD1 (6 bases). CDR3 length: 15 amino acids. V was cut by 5 bases and J by 2 bases, with 13 bases left in between. Germline V gene sequence: CDR1 LNHDA, CDR2 SQIVND (reference sequence). CDR3 region: CASSQNWGPGNTIYF. CDR3 DNA: TGTGCCAGTAGTCAGAATTGGGGGCCTGGAAACACCATATATTTT.

V and J are TRBV6-5 and TRBJ1-5, with D unresolved. Trimming took 7 bases from V and 1 from J, leaving 8 bases between them. This CDR3 is 13 amino acids long. Per the germline V gene, CDR1 is MNHEY and CDR2 is SVGAGI. The CDR3, as DNA: TGTGCCAGCAAGAGGGAGAGCAATCAGCCCCAGCATTTT. Protein sequence: CASKRESNQPQHF.

This chain uses TRBV10-2 with TRBJ2-1; TRBD1 might be the D (6 bases). CDR1 is WSHSY and CDR2 is SAAADI in the germline V gene. Deletions cut 0 bases from V and 7 bases from J, with 22 bases between. The CDR3 runs to 18 residues. The CDR3 here is CASSESRLGASRDNEQFF. CDR3 DNA: TGCGCCAGCAGTGAGTCGAGGTTGGGGGCCTCCCGAGATAATGAGCAGTTCTTC.

V is TRBV4-1 and J is TRBJ2-3; tentatively, D is TRBD1 (6 bases). Germline CDR1 and CDR2: MGHRA and YSYEKL. The CDR3 runs 14 residues. Between the trimmed V and J ends, which lost 6 bases and 0 bases, there was a span of 10 bases. CDR3 in amino acids: CASRGGPSTDTQYF. The CDR3 region has the DNA TGCGCCAGCAGAGGGGGACCAAGCACAGATACGCAGTATTTT.

The chain combines TRBV6-1 with TRBJ2-3; TRBD2 matches at 10 bases. V lost 2 bases, J lost 0 bases, and 2 bases stayed unmatched. This CDR3 has 16 amino acids. Germline-derived CDR1 and CDR2 are MNHNS and SASEGT. As DNA, the CDR3 is TGTGCCAGCAGTGAACTAGCGGGAGCAAGCACAGATACGCAGTATTTT. It encodes CASSELAGASTDTQYF.

The sample holds a few counts of this clone. This rearrangement joins TRBV25-1 to TRBJ1-6; no clear D gene. Trimming removed 1 base from V and 14 bases from J, with 12 bases in between. This CDR3 region has 13 residues. Germline V CDR1 and CDR2: MGHDK, SYGVNS. CDR3 DNA: TGTGCCAGCAGTGAATTCGGCTGGCGGACCCTCCACTTT. Amino acid sequence: CASSEFGWRTLHF.

The rearrangement links TRBV27 to TRBJ1-5, with TRBD1 matching over 9 bases. CDR1 is MNHEY, CDR2 SMNVEV, per germline (reference sequence). The J segment lost 5 bases and the V segment lost 3 bases, leaving 2 bases of the junction unmatched. CDR3 size: 14 residues. CDR3 sequence (DNA): TGTGCCAGCAGTTTCGGACAGGGGCATCAGCCCCAGCATTTT. It yields the protein CASSFGQGHQPQHF.

The chain uses TRBV6-1 and TRBJ1-3; D gene ambiguous. The germline V gene encodes CDR1 MNHNS and CDR2 SASEGT. Trimming took off 0 bases at V and 5 bases at J, with 5 bases between the two ends. The CDR3 contains 13 residues. The CDR3 DNA is TGTGCCAGCAGTGAAGCCCGTAGAAACACCATATATTTT. Protein product: CASSEARRNTIYF.

This chain links TRBV21-1 with TRBJ2-7; the table's D call of TRBD2 was not tested on the DNA. TRBV21-1 is a known pseudogene. CDR3 size: 17 residues. CDR3 region: CASSIPLAGVAHGEQYF. The CDR3 nucleotides read TGTGCCAGCAGCATCCCTCTAGCGGGAGTCGCACATGGAGAGCAGTACTTC.

This sequence joins TRBV12-3 or TRBV12-4 and TRBJ1-6; D perhaps matches TRBD1 (5 bases). The V end was cut by 7 bases, the J end by 7 bases, with 8 bases between. The CDR3 consists of 12 residues. The CDR3 DNA follows: TGTGCCAGCATGGGGGGGAATTCACCCCTCCACTTT. The encoded protein is CASMGGNSPLHF.

This chain uses TRBV6-5 with TRBJ1-1; D gene uncertain. CDR3 length: 13 residues. CDR1 MNHEY and CDR2 SVGAGI come from the germline V gene. Trimming removed 7 bases at V and 2 bases at J, with 11 bases between. CDR3 region: CASKETGNTEAFF. CDR3 coding DNA: TGTGCCAGCAAGGAGACGGGAAACACTGAAGCTTTCTTT.